One and the same sample provided the 18 T cell receptor beta chains below, sequenced in a study of monozygotic twins with inflammatory bowel disease. TCRdb reprocessed the 5' RACE reads and reports one entry per CDR3 protein, with no DNA. This repertoire comprises approximately 300,000 distinct CDR3 sequences; its ten largest clones make up less than 6.5%. The sample consisted of blood. The receptors come from a human donor with ulcerative colitis or Crohn's disease, or a healthy co-twin of an affected twin (not recorded which).

The chain joins TRBV19 to TRBJ2-1. From germline, CDR1 is LNHDA and CDR2 SQIVND (reference sequence). CDR3 length equals 12 residues. The CDR3 spells CASSTGGNEQFF.

The chain is built from TRBV25-1 and TRBJ2-7; TCRdb indicates TRBD2, and absent DNA this call remains unverified. Germline CDR1 is MGHDK and CDR2 is SYGVNS. The length of the CDR3 is 15 residues. CDR3 in amino acids: CASSESTRGIYEQYF.

CDR3 protein: CSAPGLAGGIIYNEQFF. The V call is TRBV20-1, the J call TRBJ2-1; with no DNA, the TCRdb D assignment of TRBD2 cannot be verified. Germline V gene lookup returns CDR1 DFQATT and CDR2 SNEGSKA (reference sequence). This CDR3 has 17 amino acids.

The J gene is TRBJ2-5, the V gene TRBV7-9; TCRdb lists TRBD1, though no DNA is available to test this call. Per germline, CDR1 SEHNR and CDR2 FQNEAQ (reference sequence). The CDR3 sequence is 15 residues long. CDR3 loop: CASSFWSGGQETQYF.

V is TRBV5-4 and J is TRBJ2-4; TCRdb's D gene call, TRBD2, goes unchecked for lack of DNA. The CDR3 loop spans 12 amino acids. Germline V CDR1 and CDR2: SGHNT, YYREEE (reference sequence). The CDR3 sequence is CASSQDSNIQYF.

The chain links TRBV5-6 to TRBJ2-1; checking the TCRdb D call of TRBD2 is not possible without DNA. This CDR3 is 15 amino acids long. Germline lookup yields CDR1 SGHDT and CDR2 YYEEEE. This chain's CDR3 is CASSLPGGRFMEQFF.

The gene calls are TRBV6-1 and TRBJ2-7; TCRdb's D call of TRBD1 is untestable without DNA. The CDR3 extends over 16 amino acids. The germline V gene has CDR1 MNHNS and CDR2 SASEGT. CDR3 residues: CASSESRQRGPYEQYF.

CDR3 sequence reads: CAWSVGSGYTF. The chain employs TRBV30 and TRBJ1-2. This CDR3 is built from 11 residues. Germline CDR1 and CDR2: GTSNPN and SVGIG (reference sequence).

This chain links TRBV28 with TRBJ2-7; the D call from TCRdb, TRBD1, cannot be confirmed without DNA. Germline loops: CDR1 MDHEN, CDR2 SYDVKM. The CDR3 is 14 residues long. The chain's CDR3 is CASNHDGIYYEQYF.

The chain joins TRBV7-8 to TRBJ2-1; TCRdb indicates TRBD2, and absent DNA this call remains unverified. Germline CDR1 reads SGHVS; CDR2 reads FQNEAQ. The CDR3 runs 13 residues. This CDR3 reads CASSLDSSDEQFF.

The chain has TRBV5-1 and TRBJ2-7; TCRdb selects TRBD2, and the lack of DNA leaves this call unchecked. CDR1 is SGHRS, CDR2 YFSETQ, per germline. This CDR3 region has 14 residues. Here the CDR3 reads CASSPSGTYYEQYF.

This chain's CDR3 is CACLGQIRQETQYF. This chain links TRBV30 with TRBJ2-5; TCRdb's D call, TRBD1, is unchecked because there is no DNA. The germline CDR1 and CDR2 sequences are GTSNPN and SVGIG (reference sequence). CDR3 length equals 14 residues.

CDR3 amino acids: CASRRTGRLYGYTF. V usage is TRBV12-3 or TRBV12-4 and J usage is TRBJ1-2; checking the TCRdb D call of TRBD1 is not possible without DNA. This CDR3 has 14 residues.

This chain joins TRBV28 and TRBJ2-7; TCRdb names TRBD2, which stays unverified in the absence of DNA. Germline-derived CDR1 and CDR2 are MDHEN and SYDVKM. The CDR3 totals 17 residues. The CDR3 loop is CASSLPTRRLAVYEQYF.

The chain carries TRBV7-3 and TRBJ2-3. In germline, CDR1 is SGHTA, CDR2 FQGTGA. This CDR3 has 14 amino acids. CDR3: CASSLTRNTDTQYF.

The rearrangement links TRBV5-1 to TRBJ2-3; TCRdb indicates TRBD1, and absent DNA this call remains unverified. CDR3 length: 14 amino acids. Germline V gene data show CDR1 as SGHRS and CDR2 as YFSETQ. CDR3 in amino acids: CASSPDRFTDTQYF.

The rearrangement joins TRBV7-9 to TRBJ2-5; TCRdb reports TRBD2, a call that lacks DNA to check it against. This CDR3 region has 14 residues. CDR1 SEHNR and CDR2 FQNEAQ come from the germline V gene (reference sequence). The CDR3 here is CASSEGLAVETQYF.

V usage is TRBV5-1 and J usage is TRBJ2-1; TCRdb lists TRBD2, though no DNA is available to test this call. Germline loops: CDR1 SGHRS, CDR2 YFSETQ. The CDR3 length is 15 residues. This CDR3 reads CASSLRLAAYNEQLF.